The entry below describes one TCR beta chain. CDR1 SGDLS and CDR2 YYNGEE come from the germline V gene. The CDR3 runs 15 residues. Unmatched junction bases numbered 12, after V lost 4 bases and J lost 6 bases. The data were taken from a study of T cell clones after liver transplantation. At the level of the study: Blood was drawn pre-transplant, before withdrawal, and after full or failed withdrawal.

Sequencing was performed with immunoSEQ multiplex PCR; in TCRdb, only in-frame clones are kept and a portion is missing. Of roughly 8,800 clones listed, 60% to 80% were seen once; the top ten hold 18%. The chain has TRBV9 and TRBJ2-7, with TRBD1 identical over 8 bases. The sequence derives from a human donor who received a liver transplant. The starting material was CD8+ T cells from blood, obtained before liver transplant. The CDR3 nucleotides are TGTGCCAGCAGCCCGAGCCAGGGGGCGTATGGCGAGCAGTACTTC. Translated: CASSPSQGAYGEQYF.